This T cell receptor (beta chain) was recorded in a study of CD8 T cells in Susac syndrome. General observations from the study: Only a relatively small number of individuals were included in the TCR sequencing and HLA analysis.

V was shortened by 5 bases and J by 3 bases, with 16 bases between the two germline ends. Germline values: CDR1 DFQATT, CDR2 SNEGSKA (reference sequence). This CDR3 is 14 amino acids long. This clonotype occurred once. Its antigen is not identified. A quantity of 0.5 to 1 ug RNA underwent reverse transcription using random hexamers. Using its own MiXCR run on the immunoSEQ multiplex PCR reads, TCRdb lists one record per CDR3 protein. The table has under 200,000 distinct CDR3 sequences, about 95% seen once. Material for sequencing was CD8+ T cells from PBMCs. The J gene is TRBJ1-1, the V gene TRBV20-1; a possible D gene is TRBD1 (5 bases). The receptor's source is a human donor with multiple sclerosis. For the CDR3, the DNA is TGCAGTGCTGAGGTGGAGGGGTCGGACACTGAAGCTTTCTTT. This translates into CSAEVEGSDTEAFF.